Following are 17 T cell receptor beta chains from one sample sequenced in a study of shared clonotypes between healthy human individuals. The method was immunoSEQ multiplex PCR; TCRdb's version includes in-frame clones alone and lacks a portion of them. The data show roughly 2 million clones, 85% to 95% seen once. The material sequenced was naive CD4+ T cells sorted from blood. The sample's subset: CD45RA+ positively selected. The receptor source for this set is a young man in good health.

The chain has TRBV5-4 and TRBJ2-7; 10 nucleotides match TRBD2. V lost 4 bases to trimming and J lost 2 bases; unmatched junction nucleotides: 9. CDR3 length: 16 residues. Per germline, CDR1 SGHNT and CDR2 YYREEE (reference sequence). The CDR3 protein is CASSGSSGSFPYEQYF. CDR3 DNA: TGTGCCAGCAGCGGTTCTAGCGGGAGCTTTCCCTACGAGCAGTACTTC.

The chain links TRBV7-9 to TRBJ2-6; D is undetermined. The CDR3 runs to 15 residues. Trimming took off 5 bases at V and 2 bases at J, with 10 bases between the two ends. CDR1 and CDR2 from the germline V gene are SEHNR and FQNEAQ (reference sequence). For the CDR3, the DNA is TGTGCCAGCAGCACAGAACTGGCTGGGGCCAACGTCCTGACTTTC. This encodes CASSTELAGANVLTF.

This chain joins TRBV7-2 and TRBJ1-1; D gene ambiguous. Trimming removed 4 bases at V and 6 bases at J, with 15 bases between. CDR1 is SGHTA and CDR2 is FQGNSA in the germline V gene. The CDR3 has 14 amino acids. The CDR3 DNA follows: TGTGCCAGCAGCTCGTCGCCATTCCTTGCTGAAGCTTTCTTT. Protein sequence: CASSSSPFLAEAFF.

This clone was seen at least ten times. The chain couples TRBV10-3 to TRBJ2-2; either TRBD1 or TRBD2 may supply D (6 bases each). CDR1 is ENHRY, CDR2 SYGVKD, per germline. The ends were cut back, 4 bases at V and 4 bases at J, with 16 bases in the middle. The CDR3 has 16 amino acids. For the CDR3, the DNA is TGTGCCATCAGTGGCACGGGGGCGCAGGGCACCGGGGAGCTGTTTTTT. Translation gives CAISGTGAQGTGELFF.

The chain joins TRBV6-1 to TRBJ1-5; D possibly corresponds to TRBD1 (5 bases). CDR1 MNHNS and CDR2 SASEGT come from the germline V gene. Trimming removed 3 bases at V and 4 bases at J, with 10 bases between. The CDR3 contains 14 residues. CDR3 residues: CASSDWGVNQPQHF. In nucleotides, the CDR3 is TGTGCCAGCAGTGATTGGGGGGTAAATCAGCCCCAGCATTTT.

The chain has TRBV7-8 and TRBJ2-7; D call uncertain. The CDR3 loop spans 12 amino acids. CDR1 and CDR2 from the germline V gene are SGHVS and FQNEAQ. V shed 5 bases and J shed 5 bases, with 10 bases lying between them. In DNA form, the CDR3 reads TGTGCCAGCAGCACCTCTAGTAACGAGCAGTACTTC. This gives the protein CASSTSSNEQYF. The full variable domain, its missing parts supplied by reference TRBV7-8 and TRBJ2-7, is GAGVSQSPRYKVAKRGQDVALRCDPISGHVSLFWYQQALGQGPEFLTYFQNEAQLDKSGLPSDRFFAERPEGSVSTLKIQRTQQEDSAVYLCASSTSSNEQYFGPGTRLTVT.

J is TRBJ2-7 and V is TRBV11-2; D is perhaps TRBD2 (6 bases). The CDR3 is 13 amino acids. The germline CDR1 and CDR2 sequences are SGHAT and FQNNGV. V was clipped by 5 bases and J by 3 bases, with 11 bases between them. The CDR3 here is CASSVRAGYEQYF. CDR3 nucleotide sequence: TGTGCCAGCAGCGTACGAGCGGGCTACGAGCAGTACTTC.

As regards this clone: The sample has other DNA sequences that encode this CDR3 too. V is TRBV5-1 and J is TRBJ1-6; weak D call: TRBD1 (5 bases). V dropped 4 bases and J dropped 7 bases, with 9 bases sitting between them. The V gene's germline CDR1 is SGHRS and CDR2 YFSETQ. The CDR3 loop spans 13 amino acids. CDR3 sequence: CASSPSGNSPLHF. The CDR3 nucleotides are TGCGCCAGCAGCCCCTCAGGGAATTCACCCCTCCACTTT. Variable domain in full (rest from reference TRBV5-1 and TRBJ1-6): KAGVTQTPRYLIKTRGQQVTLSCSPISGHRSVSWYQQTPGQGLQFLFEYFSETQRNKGNFPGRFSGRQFSNSRSEMNVSTLELGDSALYLCASSPSGNSPLHFGNGTRLTVT.

The chain couples TRBV7-9 to TRBJ1-1; D gene ambiguous. Germline CDR1 is SEHNR and CDR2 is FQNEAQ (reference sequence). The CDR3 runs to 13 residues. V gave up 3 bases and J gave up 5 bases, with 10 bases separating them. CDR3 sequence (DNA): TGTGCCAGCAGCTTGACCGGGAAAACTGAAGCTTTCTTT. This encodes CASSLTGKTEAFF.

The chain couples TRBV28 to TRBJ2-7, with D tentatively TRBD1 or TRBD2 (6 bases each). Germline lookup yields CDR1 MDHEN and CDR2 SYDVKM. CDR3 length: 15 amino acids. V was pared by 1 base and J by 2 bases, with 12 bases between. In DNA form, the CDR3 reads TGTGCCAGCAGTTTATCGGGGGCCACAACCTACGAGCAGTACTTC. Translation gives CASSLSGATTYEQYF.

The genes are TRBV2 and TRBJ2-5; D not certain. V was shortened by 10 bases and J by 0 bases, with 3 bases between the two germline ends. Germline CDR1 and CDR2: SNHLY and FYNNEI. The CDR3 extends over 10 amino acids. CDR3 in amino acids: CATYQETQYF. As DNA, the CDR3 is TGTGCCACCTACCAAGAGACCCAGTACTTC.

The chain recombines TRBV4-2 with TRBJ2-7, with 11 nucleotides matching TRBD1. This CDR3 region has 13 residues. Germline V gene lookup returns CDR1 LGHNA and CDR2 YNFKEQ. J was trimmed by 5 bases and V by 6 bases; bases with no gene match: 3. This CDR3 reads CASSQGQGDEQYF. The CDR3 DNA follows: TGTGCCAGCAGTCAGGGACAGGGGGACGAGCAGTACTTC.

Remarks on this clone: Other DNA sequences in the same sample also yield this CDR3. CDR3 DNA sequence: TGTGCCTGGAGTGTAAGAGGCTCTGGAAACACCATATATTTT. Its protein is CAWSVRGSGNTIYF. The chain uses TRBV30 and TRBJ1-3; no definite D call. Germline V CDR1 and CDR2: GTSNPN, SVGIG (reference sequence). The CDR3 spans 14 residues. V lost 0 bases and J 0 bases, leaving 6 bases between the germline ends.

This sequence joins TRBV30 and TRBJ2-2; 7 bases are a match to TRBD2. J was trimmed by 3 bases and V by 0 bases; bases with no gene match: 10. The CDR3 is made up of 17 amino acids. The germline V gene encodes CDR1 GTSNPN and CDR2 SVGIG (reference sequence). The CDR3 DNA follows: TGTGCCTGGAGTGTACCGGCTAGCGGCCGGTACACCGGGGAGCTGTTTTTT. Its protein product is CAWSVPASGRYTGELFF. The whole variable domain, remainder taken from reference TRBV30 and TRBJ2-2, is SQTIHQWPATLVQPVGSPLSLECTVEGTSNPNLYWYRQAAGRGLQLLFYSVGIGQISSEVPQNLSASRPQDRQFILSSKKLLLSDSGFYLCAWSVPASGRYTGELFFGEGSRLTVL.

Comments on this clone: Different DNA sequences within this sample yield the same CDR3. The chain has TRBV5-4 and TRBJ1-1; possibly TRBD1 for D (6 bases). CDR3 length: 14 residues. Germline V gene sequence: CDR1 SGHNT, CDR2 YYREEE (reference sequence). Deletions cut 4 bases from V and 1 base from J, with 11 bases between. The CDR3: CASSPTGQNTEAFF. The DNA of the CDR3 is TGTGCCAGCAGCCCGACGGGACAGAACACTGAAGCTTTCTTT.

V and J are TRBV5-1 and TRBJ2-3; 7 positions match TRBD1. The CDR3 sequence is 15 residues long. The J segment lost 4 bases and the V segment lost 5 bases, leaving 10 bases of the junction unmatched. Germline V gives CDR1 SGHRS, CDR2 YFSETQ. CDR3 protein: CASRMQTGLADTQYF. For the CDR3, the DNA is TGCGCCAGCAGAATGCAGACAGGGCTTGCAGATACGCAGTATTTT.

The chain carries TRBV2 and TRBJ1-6; 7 bases are shared with TRBD1. J lost 4 bases, V lost 8 bases, and 5 bases had no gene match. There are 14 residues in the CDR3. From germline, CDR1 is SNHLY and CDR2 FYNNEI. CDR3 coding DNA: TGTGCCAGCTCACCGGACAGGTATAATTCACCCCTCCACTTT. It codes for CASSPDRYNSPLHF. The whole variable domain, remainder taken from reference TRBV2 and TRBJ1-6, is EPEVTQTPSHQVTQMGQEVILRCVPISNHLYFYWYRQILGQKVEFLVSFYNNEISEKSEIFDDQFSVERPDGSNFTLKIRSTKLEDSAMYFCASSPDRYNSPLHFGNGTRLTVT.